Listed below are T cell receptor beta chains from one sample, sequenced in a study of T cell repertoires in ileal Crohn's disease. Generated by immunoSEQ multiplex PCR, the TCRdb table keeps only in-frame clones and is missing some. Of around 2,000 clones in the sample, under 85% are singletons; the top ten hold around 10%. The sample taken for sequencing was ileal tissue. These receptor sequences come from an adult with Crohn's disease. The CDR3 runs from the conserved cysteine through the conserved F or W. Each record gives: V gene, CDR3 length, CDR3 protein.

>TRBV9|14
CASSARQGAYEQYF
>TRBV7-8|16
CASSGPGLAGAHEQFF
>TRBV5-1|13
CASSLWAGTEAFF
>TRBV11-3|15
CASSPGTNDYERQYF
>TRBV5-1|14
CASSFSPGNTEAFF
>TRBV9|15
CASSVASGFTYGYTF
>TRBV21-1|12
CASPGSNTEAFF
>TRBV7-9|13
CASSFDSTDTQYF
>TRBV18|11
CASRAGDTQYF
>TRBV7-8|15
CASSLEWGRNQPQHF
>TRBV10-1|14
CASSDPGGTGELFF
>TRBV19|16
CASSIGLAPSTDTQYF
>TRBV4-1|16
CASSLTPGTDYNEQFF
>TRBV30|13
CAWSFRSGETQYF
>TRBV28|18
CASSRGRGTVFGGTEAFF
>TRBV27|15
CASSLSGGSNSPLHF
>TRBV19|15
CASSIGDTPLETQYF
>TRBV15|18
CATSRLGTGTGANEKLFF
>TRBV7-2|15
CASSSFGATKYEQYF
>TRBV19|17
CASSRGRGKYSNQPQHF
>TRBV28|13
CASSRDTAETQYF
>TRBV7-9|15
CASSAPGVGVTEAFF
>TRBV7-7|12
CASPVSGKKLFF
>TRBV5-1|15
CASSLVGQLTDTQYF
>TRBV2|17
CASGRGFSGARTDTQYF
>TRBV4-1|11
CASSRGQEAFF
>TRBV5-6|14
CASTPLGGNYGYTF
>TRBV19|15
CASSTTGTTALEQYF
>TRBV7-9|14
CASSGGTDNYGYTF
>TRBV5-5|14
CASSLGSGTYEQYF
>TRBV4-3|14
CASSPRTSGGGPFF
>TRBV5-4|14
CASSPGQGGYEQYF
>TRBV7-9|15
CASSLAVTGKETQYF
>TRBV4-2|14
CASSQPGTDEKLFF
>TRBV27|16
CASSDGAGVGSYGYTF
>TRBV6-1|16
CASSAILAGGVDEQFF
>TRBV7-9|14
CASTPGQSNEKLFF
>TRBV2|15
CASSEMGDRGYGYTF
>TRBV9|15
CASSVGMQPAEKLFF
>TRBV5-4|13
CASLNRGSYEQYF
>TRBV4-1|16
CASSQTGGGASYEQYF
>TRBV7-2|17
CASSYAGTGSLEGEQFF
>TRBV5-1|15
CASSLDGGTKNIQYF
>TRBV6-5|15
CASSYSTSAYNEQFF
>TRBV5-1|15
CASRNPGQGGYGYTF
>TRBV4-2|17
CASSQESGTSASYEQYF
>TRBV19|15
CASSIDRGLGRPQHF
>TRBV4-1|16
CASSQEGFGTGMGYTF
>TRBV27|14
CASSLTSGIRELFF
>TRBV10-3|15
CAIRPGTGSVEKLFF
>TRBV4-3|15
CASSQELQGLYGYTF
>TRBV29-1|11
CSVSETGELFF
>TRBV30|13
CAWKHQAPYEQYF
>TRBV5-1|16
CASSGLTLPGANVLTF